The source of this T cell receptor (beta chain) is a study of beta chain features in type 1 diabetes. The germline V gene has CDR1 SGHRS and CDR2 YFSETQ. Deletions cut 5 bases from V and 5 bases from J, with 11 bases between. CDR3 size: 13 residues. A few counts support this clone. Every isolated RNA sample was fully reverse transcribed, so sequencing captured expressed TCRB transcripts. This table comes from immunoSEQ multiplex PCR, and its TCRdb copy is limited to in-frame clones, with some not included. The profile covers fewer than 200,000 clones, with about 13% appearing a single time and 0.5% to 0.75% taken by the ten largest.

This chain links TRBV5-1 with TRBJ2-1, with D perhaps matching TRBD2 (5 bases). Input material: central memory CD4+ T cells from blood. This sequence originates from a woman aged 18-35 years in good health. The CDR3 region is CASRPGVNNEQFF. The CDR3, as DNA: TGCGCCAGCAGGCCCGGGGTTAACAATGAGCAGTTCTTC.